This T cell receptor (beta chain) originates from a study of blood T cell repertoires in COVID-19. The CDR3 spans 20 residues. The trim removed 0 bases at V and 7 bases at J, leaving 21 bases unmatched. Germline V CDR1 and CDR2: SGHRS, YFSETQ. The data were produced by immunoSEQ multiplex PCR, yet TCRdb's version contains in-frame clones alone and is incomplete. The data show approximately 76,000 clones, around three quarters seen once. Material: peripheral blood. This clonotype was sampled from a woman in her 70s with acute or convalescent COVID-19. V and J are TRBV5-1 and TRBJ1-2, with 10 bases identical to TRBD1. The DNA for the CDR3 is TGCGCCAGCAGCTTGGCGTCGAGTGTCCAAAACCGGGACAGGGGTCGTGGCTACACCTTC. It yields the protein CASSLASSVQNRDRGRGYTF.